The next 18 T cell receptor beta chains were all read from a single sample in a study of post-analysis software for immune sequencing data. These receptors have no identified antigens. The library was made from cDNA and included unique molecular identifiers. In TCRdb, the PCR reads were re-called with MiXCR into one record per CDR3 protein. Found here are roughly 600,000 distinct CDR3 sequences, about 44% of them singletons; the top ten hold 1.5% to 2%. Study results and caveats: Four to six TRBV segments were significantly more frequent in patients than in controls. TRBV5-6, TRBV5-1 and TRBV20-1 were among these segments.

Sequencing was done on a sample of blood. The origin of the receptors is a girl under 18 with multiple sclerosis.

This CDR3 reads CSVEVRKGATANSPLHF. CDR3 sequence (DNA): TGCAGCGTTGAAGTTAGGAAGGGGGCGACAGCCAATTCACCCCTCCACTTT. The chain combines TRBV29-1 with TRBJ1-6, with 7 bases identical to TRBD1. The CDR3 has 17 amino acids. The germline V gene encodes CDR1 SQVTM and CDR2 ANQGSEA. After removal of 1 base from V and 7 bases from J, the junction contained 13 bases not matched to a gene. Supplemented by reference TRBV29-1 and TRBJ1-6, the full variable domain reads SAVISQKPSRDICQRGTSLTIQCQVDSQVTMMFWYRQQPGQSLTLIATANQGSEATYESGFVIDKFPISRPNLTFSTLTVSNMSPEDSSIYLCSVEVRKGATANSPLHFGNGTRLTVT.

CDR3 amino acids: CSVEGGDRNYNEQFF. The DNA of the CDR3 is TGCAGCGTTGAGGGGGGGGACAGAAACTACAATGAGCAGTTCTTC. This rearrangement joins TRBV29-1 to TRBJ2-1; D assignment may be TRBD1 or TRBD2 (7 bases each). The CDR3 is 15 residues long. The V gene's germline CDR1 is SQVTM and CDR2 ANQGSEA. V was clipped by 3 bases and J by 3 bases, with 15 bases between them.

The chain links TRBV5-1 to TRBJ2-5, with 14 bases aligning to TRBD2. Germline V gene lookup returns CDR1 SGHRS and CDR2 YFSETQ. The CDR3 has 17 amino acids. V shed 3 bases and J 1 base; nucleotides not matched to a gene: 5. The CDR3 is CASSSPGLAGGQETQYF. The CDR3, as DNA: TGCGCCAGCAGCTCACCTGGACTAGCGGGAGGCCAAGAGACCCAGTACTTC.

This clonotype was detected once. The chain links TRBV6-6 to TRBJ2-1; 7 bases align to TRBD2. Trimming cost V 6 bases and J 8 bases; bases outside gene matches: 10. Germline V CDR1 and CDR2: MNHNY, SVGAGI (reference sequence). CDR3 length: 14 amino acids. The CDR3 region has the DNA TGTGCCAGCAGACGCTTCTCGGGGGGATATGAGCAGTTCTTC. This translates into CASRRFSGGYEQFF.

The sample holds a few counts of this clonotype. The genes are TRBV5-1 and TRBJ1-1, with unresolved D. Per germline, CDR1 SGHRS and CDR2 YFSETQ. The germline V and J ends were trimmed by 4 bases and 6 bases, with 16 bases remaining between them. This CDR3 is built from 14 residues. For the CDR3, the DNA is TGCGCCAGCAGCCCCTACCCGGAGGACGCTGAAGCTTTCTTT. This gives the protein CASSPYPEDAEAFF.

This sequence joins TRBV7-8 and TRBJ1-1; weak D call: TRBD1 (5 bases). V lost 1 base and J lost 1, with 7 bases in between. Germline assignment: CDR1 SGHVS and CDR2 FQNEAQ. The CDR3 covers 14 residues. The CDR3 reads CASSLGGANTEAFF. The DNA for the CDR3 is TGTGCCAGCAGCTTAGGGGGCGCGAACACTGAAGCTTTCTTT.

The gene calls are TRBV29-1 and TRBJ2-7; 11 nucleotides align to TRBD1. Trimming at V came to 6 bases and at J to 6 bases, leaving 10 bases not matched to a gene. In germline, CDR1 is SQVTM, CDR2 ANQGSEA. CDR3 size: 14 residues. CDR3 amino acids: CSVLGQGVWREQYF. As DNA, the CDR3 is TGCAGCGTCTTGGGACAGGGGGTCTGGCGCGAGCAGTACTTC.

This sequence joins TRBV2 and TRBJ2-4, with TRBD1 as a possible D gene (6 bases). Looked up from germline, CDR1 is SNHLY and CDR2 is FYNNEI. This CDR3 is built from 13 residues. The V and J ends lost 8 bases and 6 bases respectively, with 14 bases between them. CDR3 nucleotides: TGTGCCAGCTGGGGGCTAGCAGGAAACATTCAGTACTTC. It translates to CASWGLAGNIQYF.

The chain carries TRBV12-3 or TRBV12-4 and TRBJ2-7; 8 positions agree with TRBD2. The CDR3 is made up of 14 amino acids. V dropped 5 bases and J dropped 2; count of bases not matched to a gene: 5. The CDR3 sequence is CASSQGTRPYEQYF. As DNA, the CDR3 is TGTGCCAGCAGTCAGGGGACTAGACCCTACGAGCAGTACTTC.

The V and J genes are TRBV20-1 and TRBJ2-1; 12 bases are a match to TRBD2. The V gene end was trimmed by 5 bases and the J gene end by 9 bases; junction bases not matched to a gene: 11. The CDR3 runs 15 residues. Germline V gene sequence: CDR1 DFQATT, CDR2 SNEGSKA (reference sequence). The CDR3 reads CSAGPLAGGLSEQFF. CDR3 sequence (DNA): TGCAGTGCTGGACCCCTAGCGGGAGGGCTTAGTGAGCAGTTCTTC.

In this sample, this clonotype turned up a few times. This rearrangement joins TRBV6-4 to TRBJ2-3; 9 bases match TRBD2. Per germline, CDR1 MRHNA and CDR2 SNTAGT. The junction had 4 bases not matched to a gene; V was cut back by 3 bases and J by 0 bases. This CDR3 spans 16 amino acids. This CDR3 reads CASSETSGSSTDTQYF. CDR3 in DNA: TGTGCCAGCAGTGAGACTAGCGGTTCTAGCACAGATACGCAGTATTTT.

V and J are TRBV11-2 and TRBJ2-1; D might be TRBD1 (6 bases). The CDR3 is 14 amino acids. Looked up from germline, CDR1 is SGHAT and CDR2 is FQNNGV. Between the trimmed V and J ends, which lost 5 bases and 4 bases, there was a span of 12 bases. DNA of the CDR3: TGTGCCAGCAGCCCAAACACAGGGTACAATGAGCAGTTCTTC. It specifies CASSPNTGYNEQFF.

This chain links TRBV4-2 with TRBJ2-1; D not certain. This CDR3 is 16 amino acids long. CDR1 is LGHNA, CDR2 YNFKEQ, per germline. V was trimmed by 4 bases and J by 0 bases, leaving 13 bases between them. The CDR3 DNA reads as TGTGCCAGCAGCCCCCGAGGTCATAACTCCTACAATGAGCAGTTCTTC. Translating gives CASSPRGHNSYNEQFF.

V is TRBV29-1 and J is TRBJ1-2, with no clear D. CDR3 length equals 13 residues. Trimming left V 4 bases short and J 0 bases short, with 9 bases between. Germline V gene lookup returns CDR1 SQVTM and CDR2 ANQGSEA. The CDR3 bases are TGCAGCGTTGTCACACCGGCTAACTATGGCTACACCTTC. Its protein is CSVVTPANYGYTF. The full variable domain, its missing parts supplied by reference TRBV29-1 and TRBJ1-2, is SAVISQKPSRDICQRGTSLTIQCQVDSQVTMMFWYRQQPGQSLTLIATANQGSEATYESGFVIDKFPISRPNLTFSTLTVSNMSPEDSSIYLCSVVTPANYGYTFGSGTRLTVV.

The sample holds many counts of this clonotype. The chain combines TRBV7-9 with TRBJ2-5; the D gene could be TRBD1 or TRBD2 (5 bases each). Germline V lookup: CDR1 SEHNR, CDR2 FQNEAQ (reference sequence). The CDR3 loop spans 16 amino acids. V was clipped by 1 base and J by 4 bases, with 16 bases between them. The CDR3 DNA reads TGTGCCAGCAGCTTAGAGGGACCCTCCCCGAGAGAGACCCAGTACTTC. Translated, it gives CASSLEGPSPRETQYF. Full variable domain (outside the CDR3, taken from reference TRBV7-9 and TRBJ2-5): DTGVSQNPRHKITKRGQNVTFRCDPISEHNRLYWYRQTLGQGPEFLTYFQNEAQLEKSRLLSDRFSAERPKGSFSTLEIQRTEQGDSAMYLCASSLEGPSPRETQYFGPGTRLLVL.

The chain has TRBV20-1 and TRBJ2-7; no reliable D call. Germline CDR1 and CDR2: DFQATT and SNEGSKA (reference sequence). The CDR3 covers 14 residues. Trimming removed 1 base from V and 4 bases from J, with 14 bases in between. This chain's CDR3 is CSARVGTNLYEQYF. As DNA, the CDR3 is TGCAGTGCTAGAGTAGGAACTAACTTATACGAGCAGTACTTC.

A few counts support this clonotype. J is TRBJ2-7 and V is TRBV10-3; 7 nucleotides match TRBD1. There are 14 residues in the CDR3. Germline assignment: CDR1 ENHRY and CDR2 SYGVKD. V trimming: 4 bases; J trimming: 3 bases; junction bases outside the gene matches: 6. CDR3 DNA: TGTGCCATCAGTGGAGGGGACAGAAACTACGAGCAGTACTTC. Its protein product is CAISGGDRNYEQYF.

This clonotype was picked up a small number of times. V is TRBV6-5 and J is TRBJ1-4, with TRBD1 as a possible D gene (5 bases). The CDR3 totals 16 residues. Per germline, CDR1 MNHEY and CDR2 SVGAGI. Trimming stripped 2 bases from V and 5 bases from J, with 15 bases between. The CDR3 bases are TGTGCCAGCAGTTACATGCTTACAGGCGCCAATGAAAAACTGTTTTTT. Translating gives CASSYMLTGANEKLFF.